These 18 T cell receptor beta chains were sequenced from one sample in a study of blood T cell repertoires in COVID-19. Assay: immunoSEQ multiplex PCR; the TCRdb copy retains only in-frame clones and omits some. This table has 87,000 or so clones, around 83% appearing once. Sequencing was performed on peripheral blood. The receptors derive from a woman in her seventies with acute or convalescent COVID-19.

The chain couples TRBV11-2 to TRBJ1-2; 7 bases fit TRBD1. The V gene end was trimmed by 1 base and the J gene end by 3 bases; junction bases not matched to a gene: 2. The germline CDR1 and CDR2 sequences are SGHAT and FQNNGV. The CDR3 is 14 amino acids. CDR3 DNA: TGTGCCAGCAGCTTAGCAGGGGGGTACTATGGCTACACCTTC. This translates into CASSLAGGYYGYTF.

The chain links TRBV11-2 to TRBJ2-7; the match to TRBD1 covers 7 bases. Germline CDR1 and CDR2: SGHAT and FQNNGV. The ends lost 6 bases at V and 3 bases at J; junction bases unmatched: 2. This CDR3 has 12 amino acids. CDR3 nucleotides: TGTGCCAGCAGTCGACAGGGCTACGAGCAGTACTTC. The encoded protein is CASSRQGYEQYF.

This clone was counted a few times. The J gene is TRBJ1-1, the V gene TRBV11-2; D might be TRBD1 (5 bases). CDR3 length equals 14 residues. CDR1 is SGHAT, CDR2 FQNNGV, per germline. Trimming shortened V by 1 base and J by 4 bases, and 10 bases separated the two germline ends. Written as DNA, the CDR3 is TGTGCCAGCAGCTTAGTCCCAGGGCCCACTGAAGCTTTCTTT. Its protein is CASSLVPGPTEAFF.

The V and J genes are TRBV19 and TRBJ2-7; D possibly corresponds to TRBD1 (5 bases). Germline CDR1 reads LNHDA; CDR2 reads SQIVND (reference sequence). The ends were cut back, 7 bases at V and 3 bases at J, with 10 bases in the middle. This CDR3 has 12 residues. In DNA form, the CDR3 reads TGTGCCAGTAACGTCCAGGGCTACGAGCAGTACTTC. This sequence encodes CASNVQGYEQYF.

The rearrangement links TRBV10-3 to TRBJ1-3, with D tentatively TRBD1 (5 bases). Trimming took 2 bases from V and 4 from J, leaving 9 bases between them. There are 14 residues in the CDR3. Germline lookup yields CDR1 ENHRY and CDR2 SYGVKD. The CDR3 nucleotides read TGTGCCATCAGTGAGACAGGTTCGGGAAACACCATATATTTT. This encodes CAISETGSGNTIYF.

The V gene is TRBV27, the J gene TRBJ2-7; D gene uncertain. Between the trimmed V and J ends, which lost 2 bases and 3 bases, there was a span of 14 bases. The CDR3 runs to 15 residues. Per the germline V gene, CDR1 is MNHEY and CDR2 is SMNVEV (reference sequence). The CDR3 region is CASSLTPVRYYEQYF. The CDR3 DNA sequence: TGTGCCAGCAGTTTAACACCAGTCAGATACTACGAGCAGTACTTC.

This clone was seen more than once but under ten times. The chain employs TRBV9 and TRBJ2-1; 12 nucleotides align to TRBD2. Trimming at V came to 4 bases and at J to 1 base, leaving 12 bases not matched to a gene. Germline V gene lookup returns CDR1 SGDLS and CDR2 YYNGEE. The CDR3 has 19 amino acids. CDR3 protein: CASSPDRLAGGASYNEQFF. For the CDR3, the DNA is TGTGCCAGCAGCCCCGACCGGCTAGCGGGGGGGGCTTCCTACAATGAGCAGTTCTTC.

Regarding this clone: Germline and junction disagree at one end, which may indicate a read error. The V and J genes are TRBV7-7 and TRBJ2-5; tentatively, D is TRBD2 (5 bases). Germline V CDR1 and CDR2: SSHAT, FNYEAQ (reference sequence). This CDR3 comprises 13 residues. The CDR3 loop is CASSRGAEETQYF. CDR3 DNA sequence: TGTGCTAGCAGCCGCGGAGCGGAAGAGACCCAGTACTTC.

The chain carries TRBV6-5 and TRBJ2-4; TRBD1 matches 10 bases. J was trimmed by 7 bases and V by 2 bases; bases with no gene match: 8. Germline CDR1 is MNHEY and CDR2 is SVGAGI. The CDR3 runs to 16 residues. In nucleotides, the CDR3 is TGTGCCAGCAGTTACCAAAAAGTGGACAGGGGGAACATTCAGTACTTC. Amino acids: CASSYQKVDRGNIQYF.

The gene calls are TRBV2 and TRBJ1-1; perhaps TRBD1 as D (6 bases). CDR3 length: 15 residues. The germline gives CDR1 SNHLY, CDR2 FYNNEI. V was trimmed by 5 bases and J by 3 bases, leaving 16 bases between them. CDR3 protein: CASSSARGSDTEAFF. The CDR3 DNA follows: TGTGCCAGCAGTAGCGCCAGGGGATCGGACACTGAAGCTTTCTTT.

The chain employs TRBV5-6 and TRBJ2-7, with D perhaps TRBD1 (6 bases). This CDR3 is built from 12 residues. V lost 4 bases and J 5 bases, leaving 10 bases between the germline ends. Germline-derived CDR1 and CDR2 are SGHDT and YYEEEE. The CDR3 coding sequence is TGTGCCAGCAGCCACAGGGACCACGAGCAGTACTTC. Amino acid sequence: CASSHRDHEQYF.

J is TRBJ1-2 and V is TRBV3-1 (or the pseudogene TRBV3-2); no definite D call. This CDR3 comprises 15 residues. Trimming took off 5 bases at V and 0 bases at J, with 13 bases between the two ends. CDR1 and CDR2 from the germline V gene are LGHDT and YNNKEL (reference sequence). CDR3 residues: CASSGVGWANYGYTF. Here the CDR3 DNA reads TGTGCCAGCAGCGGAGTGGGTTGGGCTAACTATGGCTACACCTTC.

The V gene is TRBV5-4, the J gene TRBJ2-2; 7 bases are shared with TRBD1. Germline trimming cut 4 bases from V and 6 bases from J; bases unmatched to any gene: 6. The germline CDR1 and CDR2 sequences are SGHNT and YYREEE (reference sequence). This CDR3 has 14 amino acids. CDR3 sequence (DNA): TGTGCCAGCAGCACCCCAGGGGGATCCGGGGAGCTGTTTTTT. This sequence encodes CASSTPGGSGELFF.

The J gene is TRBJ1-2, the V gene TRBV29-1; D is uncertain. The V gene lost 4 bases and the J gene lost 7 bases, with 16 bases spanning the gap. Germline-derived CDR1 and CDR2 are SQVTM and ANQGSEA. The CDR3 extends over 13 amino acids. CDR3 DNA: TGCAGCGTTGTAAAGTTGTCAGATTCTGGCTACACCTTC. The encoded protein is CSVVKLSDSGYTF.

This clone was counted a few times. The J gene is TRBJ1-5, the V gene TRBV19, with D perhaps matching TRBD1 (6 bases). This CDR3 is 18 amino acids long. Germline assignment: CDR1 LNHDA and CDR2 SQIVND (reference sequence). Trimming left V 6 bases short and J 0 bases short, with 21 bases between. CDR3 amino acids: CASSHRKDSHYSNQPQHF. The DNA of the CDR3 is TGTGCCAGTAGCCATAGGAAGGACAGCCATTATAGCAATCAGCCCCAGCATTTT.

The genes are TRBV7-2 and TRBJ1-5, with D hard to call. V was trimmed by 2 bases and J by 6 bases, leaving 20 bases between them. The length of the CDR3 is 17 residues. Germline CDR1 reads SGHTA; CDR2 reads FQGNSA. The CDR3 region has the DNA TGTGCCAGCAGCTTAACATCGTATGCCAATTCGGGTCAGCCCCAGCATTTT. Its protein product is CASSLTSYANSGQPQHF.

The chain couples TRBV5-1 to TRBJ1-2; 11 nucleotides agree with TRBD1. The CDR3 has 13 amino acids. The V and J ends lost 4 bases and 8 bases, in that order; junction bases with no gene match: 4. The germline V gene has CDR1 SGHRS and CDR2 YFSETQ. CDR3 in DNA: TGCGCCAGCAGCAAGGGACAGGGGGACGGCTACACCTTC. Protein: CASSKGQGDGYTF.

V gene TRBV30 combines with J gene TRBJ1-4; the D is unclear. Germline values: CDR1 GTSNPN, CDR2 SVGIG (reference sequence). Trimming pared 4 bases from V and 6 bases from J, leaving 15 bases between. The CDR3 consists of 14 residues. The CDR3 sequence: CAWNPLTLHEKLFF. DNA of the CDR3: TGTGCCTGGAACCCACTCACGTTGCATGAAAAACTGTTTTTT.